The present T cell receptor beta chain was sequenced within a study of cytomegalovirus exposure and HLA in healthy donors (TCRdb year 2017). Regarding the research as a whole: An earlier analysis of approximately 590 of the donors reported approximately 290 Gb of sequence data and roughly 110 million unique TCR beta sequences from 190 million or so T cells. An early release that covered roughly 600 HLA-typed donors contained around 330 gigabases of sequencing data and 85 million to 100 million unique TCR sequences. Among the roughly 390 genotyped donors, approximately 77% belonged to the genetic ancestry cluster associated with self-reported Caucasian donors. The study was designed to test whether signatures of past pathogen exposure could be identified by cataloging public T cell receptors. The study used immunosequencing to profile the T cell repertoires of hundreds of subjects and linked those repertoires to cytomegalovirus serostatus. In addition to the first cohort of around 670 subjects, a separate validation cohort of 130 or so different subjects was used. To predict cytomegalovirus infection status, the study combined high-throughput TCR immunosequencing, statistical association of individual TCRs with disease status, and machine learning. In a later analysis, previously published TCR beta repertoires from 600 to 850 donors were re-analyzed and high-resolution HLA genotyping was added so that TCR occurrence patterns could be studied. The later analysis used no new phenotypic data to find candidate immune exposures, relying instead on TCR beta sequences and their occurrence across donors. To decide whether each TCR beta V gene segment behaved as functional or pseudogenic, an earlier analysis of several hundred of the donors relied on high-throughput TCR beta sequencing. Donor age, sex, ethnicity and CMV serostatus were collected together with the repertoire data. A later genetic analysis took genome-wide SNP genotypes for about 65% of the 666 donors and used that subset as a discovery cohort. Every discovery cohort repertoire had been produced on one sequencing platform. HLA typing covered class I and class II loci at four-digit resolution. Typing coverage differed by locus: A, B, C, DRB1 and DQB1 were typed in roughly 620-630 donors, DQA1 in 522, DPA1 in roughly 590, and DPB1 in approximately 450. Several DR-DQ haplotypes were handled as single units for association and clustering, since linkage in the cohort was strong. Among some 400 genotyped donors of the cohort, an average of around 250,000 unique TCR beta nucleotide sequences was sequenced per donor, of which 15% to 20% were non-productive. Study-wide findings and limitations: A later analysis found that most CMV-associated TCR beta chains appeared HLA-restricted, with HLA associations seemingly driven largely by CMV exposure. A further reported finding was that TCR beta sequences accurately predicted the HLA-A and HLA-B alleles for most subjects in the first cohort. An association between a missense DCLRE1C variant and V-gene and J-gene trimming of TCR beta chains was found in a later genetic analysis and replicated in an independent cohort. Presence/absence analyses assumed roughly uniform sequencing depth across donors, an assumption that may not hold. Immune exposure information for the cohort was limited to CMV serostatus. Some IMGT-functional V segments, including TRBV6-2 and TRBV6-3, could not be distinguished by the 87-base-pair reads and were therefore excluded. Only TCR beta chains were sequenced in this cohort, and the absence of alpha or paired-chain data limited detectable features. A later analysis associated some 17,000 TCR beta sequences with specific HLA alleles at a false discovery rate of 0.05. In an earlier analysis of 587 of the donors, most TCR beta V segments appeared in productive rearrangements about 90% or about 30% of the time, broadly matching IMGT annotations. In a later analysis, the rate of TCR association differed among HLA loci, with DRB1 alleles having the most associated TCRs and HLA-C alleles having the fewest. In a later analysis, HLA-associated TCR beta chains showed more clonal expansion and lower generation probabilities than non-associated chains that were equally common. According to the authors, the approach could potentially be generalized to other disease states and immunological phenotypes. Correlated functional status among segregating V segments might reflect linkage disequilibrium, but an unknown experimental factor could not be ruled out. When HLA alleles, especially DR and DQ, strongly co-occurred, attributing TCR associations to individual alleles was difficult. A total of 150 or so TCR beta chains were listed by the study as associated with cytomegalovirus. A cluster of highly shared sequence variants was judged likely to be a technical artifact of the sequencing pipeline. Approximately 16 rarely observed V segments, including chromosome 9 orphons, were excluded from the earlier analysis of approximately 600 of the donors because counts were too low. The classifier was reported to diagnose cytomegalovirus status with high specificity and sensitivity in both the original and validation cohorts. Compared with the 666-donor mean, donors in an Asian-associated ancestry cluster had fewer N-insertions in productive TCRs, according to a later genetic analysis. Because some donors lacked HLA typing at each locus, the association tests relied only on the typed subset. A later analysis reported that several top co-occurrence clusters appeared linked to parvovirus B19, influenza, CMV and Epstein-Barr virus. Across donors, most TCR sequences were observed very rarely, whereas some public TCRs were present in many individuals. In vitro tests confirmed that a few of the cytomegalovirus-associated TCR beta chains recognize cytomegalovirus antigens.

This clone is regarded as medium-sized (0.01 to 0.1%). No antigen is known for it. Base qualities were left out, and no much larger clone turns up one base away. V is clipped by 5 bases and J by 1 base, and the sequence between their germline boundaries is 11 bases long. The CDR3 goes from the cysteine to the phenylalanine over 14 residues. The kept DNA is CDR3 alone, 42 bases in frame from the first base. CDR1 and CDR2 are read off the germline V gene as MGHRA and YSYEKL. Library preparation was by the immunoSEQ multiplex PCR assay. The multiplex PCR relied on a mix of 60 forward primers for TCR Vbeta segments and 13 reverse primers for TCR Jbeta segments. The CDR3 region of rearranged TCR beta genes was amplified from genomic DNA by a multiplex PCR assay. On the Illumina HiSeq System, the amplified TCR beta libraries were sequenced as 87-base-pair reads. In the authors' own workflow: A later analysis tallied 80 million to 95 million unique TCR beta chains across the approximately 670 repertoires, and approximately 11 million of those chains were shared by two or more donors. A nearest-neighbor algorithm error-corrected the raw reads and collapsed the reads into unique sequences, merging closely related sequences to remove PCR and sequencing errors. Alignment of CDR3 sequences to IMGT reference sequences was used to assign V, D and J gene segments. For a sequence to be retained, a match of at least six nucleotides was required to both a V gene segment and a J gene segment. Rearrangements were called productive when the CDR3 lacked stop codons and stayed in frame with V and J; all others were non-productive. CDR3 was defined by IMGT convention, running from the second conserved V-encoded cysteine to the conserved J-encoded phenylalanine. The earlier analysis of about 530 of the donors excluded any sequence lacking an unambiguous match to a single V gene segment. In an earlier analysis of several hundred of the donors, V segments were called functional above 56.7% productive rearrangements and were called segregating when the between-donor standard deviation exceeded 5%. A statistical classification framework was built for diagnosing cytomegalovirus status from the catalog of TCR beta chain sequences. V and J gene assignment, in a later analysis, came from comparing TCR nucleotide sequences with IMGT/GENE-DB human TR gene sequences. The TCRdist pipeline was used in a later analysis to assign CDR3 sequences and most-parsimonious VDJ recombination scenarios. In a later analysis, each TCR beta chain was defined by its CDR3 amino acid sequence together with its V-gene family, and reads lacking a unique V-gene family were excluded. A later analysis removed nearly 600 highly shared, low-generation-probability nucleotide sequences to deal with suspected cross-contamination and a sequencing artifact. In a later analysis, a clonal expansion index for each public chain was calculated from normalized within-repertoire ranks of inferred template counts. A later analysis computed generation probabilities with a VDJ recombination model fitted to out-of-frame rearrangements, and checked the results against IGoR. A later analysis scored TCR-TCR, TCR-HLA and TCR-CMV co-occurrence with hypergeometric tests, applying a repertoire-size bias correction to TCR pairs. To estimate false discovery rates, a later analysis permuted the HLA or CMV assignments 20 times. In a later analysis, co-occurring TCRs were grouped using DBSCAN, with TCRdist sequence similarity added in when clustering inside HLA-allele-positive subsets. For co-occurrence clustering, repertoires with fewer than 30,000 or more than 120,000 public chains were excluded, along with four or five repertoires with anomalous nucleotide sharing. TCRdb carries this immuneACCESS record with in-frame sequences only. Its versions omit some clonotypes, under half of them owing to an unresolved V gene in the studies checked, with the rest unexplained. The V and J calls and clone size are taken from that table; D and trimming were inferred from the DNA. For this sample the table gives approximately 76,000 clones, of which over 60% were detected only once. About 16% of the sample is held by the ten biggest clonotypes.

In total, just over 650 healthy bone marrow donors made up the cohort. All cohort members were sampled while nominally healthy, although unrecorded immune exposures were likely present. The donor tested CMV seropositive and was one of the 289 seropositive cohort members. A peripheral blood sample was provided by each donor, and peripheral blood mononuclear cells were used for TCR beta sequencing. Genomic DNA was extracted from the blood cell samples with the Qiagen DNeasy Blood Extraction Kit. The rearrangement joined TRBV4-1 to TRBJ1-1, with the D gene not confidently named. The sequence was collected from a woman aged 40 to 50 in good health and CMV-seropositive. Sequenced: PBMCs. At the DNA level, the sequence is TGCGCCAGCAGCTTTTTGGACTGGAACACTGAAGCTTTCTTT. It is translated as CASSFLDWNTEAFF.